The source of this T cell receptor (beta chain) is a study of cytomegalovirus exposure and HLA in healthy donors. This CDR3 has 16 amino acids. V shed 4 bases and J 3 bases; nucleotides not matched to a gene: 4. The V gene's germline CDR1 is SGDLS and CDR2 YYNGEE. PCR amplification relied on 60 Vbeta primers (plus 13 Jbeta primers). Generated by immunoSEQ multiplex PCR, the TCRdb table keeps only in-frame clones and is missing some. The sample consists of about 130,000 clones, around 78% of them appearing once. A remark on this clone: As yet, its antigen is unknown.

Findings of the study overall: A later analysis revealed that TCR association rates differed between HLA loci, peaking at DRB1 and bottoming out at HLA-C. The study found most TCR sequences rare, yet found some public TCRs in many donors. Earlier analysis looked at TCR beta V segments, and most were productive about 90% or about 30% of the time.

Input material: PBMCs. The sequence was obtained from a woman between 18 and 30 years old in good health and CMV-seronegative. The genes are TRBV9 and TRBJ2-4; TRBD2 matches at 13 bases. The CDR3 nucleotides read TGTGCCAGCAGCCCGACTAGCGGGAGGCACAAAAACATTCAGTACTTC. It yields the protein CASSPTSGRHKNIQYF. The variable domain in full, with the rest retrieved from reference TRBV9 and TRBJ2-4, is DSGVTQTPKHLITATGQRVTLRCSPRSGDLSVYWYQQSLDQGLQFLIQYYNGEERAKGNILERFSAQQFPDLHSELNLSSLELGDSALYFCASSPTSGRHKNIQYFGAGTRLSVL.